This T cell receptor (beta chain) derives from a study of cytomegalovirus exposure and HLA in healthy donors. Findings and caveats of the study: Overall, 164 TCR beta chains were annotated as cytomegalovirus-associated. According to a later analysis, donors in an Asian-associated ancestry cluster reportedly had fewer N-insertions than the approximately 670-donor mean.

Donors in the study were healthy people who gave bone marrow. Concerning this clone itself: Its antigen is not identified.

Looked up from germline, CDR1 is SEHNR and CDR2 is FQNEAQ (reference sequence). V lost 4 bases, J lost 3 bases, and 3 bases stayed unmatched. The CDR3 extends over 14 amino acids. The primer mix had 60 Vbeta and 13 Jbeta primers. Authors' methods: In a later analysis, roughly 10 million of 65 million to 80 million unique beta chains occurred in at least two donors. Produced via immunoSEQ multiplex PCR; TCRdb's table is partial and in-frame only. Clone size and V and J calls were adopted from that table, with D and trimming inferred from the DNA. The sample lists over 60,000 clones; about 75% were seen once.

Sequencing was done on a sample of PBMCs. The source is a man aged 65 to 79 in good health and CMV-seronegative. This rearrangement joins TRBV7-9 to TRBJ1-1; 9 bases match TRBD1. The CDR3 sequence is CASSSRDRDTEAFF. In DNA form, the CDR3 reads TGTGCCAGCAGCTCCCGGGACAGGGACACTGAAGCTTTCTTT.